One sample yielded the 25 T cell receptor beta chains listed below, sequenced in a study of memory CD4+ T cells and cytomegalovirus serostatus. Profiling relied on immunoSEQ multiplex PCR, and the TCRdb table lists in-frame clones only, not all of them. The sample holds over 50,000 clones, around 86% seen once. The sort gate was single viable CD3+CD4+CD8-CD45RO+ cells for memory CD4+ T cells. The sequencing input was memory CD4+ T cells from blood. These receptors originate from an adult in good health and CMV-seronegative.

This clone was seen only once. This chain connects TRBV7-9 to TRBJ2-5; D remains unclear. Germline V gives CDR1 SEHNR, CDR2 FQNEAQ (reference sequence). The CDR3 totals 14 residues. With 5 bases removed from V and 5 bases from J, the gap between germline ends came to 15 bases. The CDR3 is CASSPPVARETQYF. The CDR3 DNA reads TGTGCCAGCAGCCCCCCTGTAGCCCGTGAGACCCAGTACTTC.

The genes are TRBV21-1 and TRBJ1-6; the table's TRBD1 call for D was not verified on the DNA. TRBV21-1 is termed a pseudogene. This CDR3 region has 17 residues. Written as DNA, the CDR3 is TGTGCCAGCAGCAAAGCGCTTTGGGACAGGGGTTGTTCACCCCTCCACTTT. Translation gives CASSKALWDRGCSPLHF.

The J gene is TRBJ1-4, the V gene TRBV2, with D possibly being TRBD1 (5 bases). This CDR3 has 15 amino acids. Looked up from germline, CDR1 is SNHLY and CDR2 is FYNNEI. Trimming left V 2 bases short and J 3 bases short, with 10 bases between. In DNA form, the CDR3 reads TGTGCCAGCAGTGAATTGGGGGTGGCTAATGAAAAACTGTTTTTT. This sequence encodes CASSELGVANEKLFF.

This chain joins TRBV6-1 and TRBJ2-1, with D tentatively TRBD2 (6 bases). The V and J ends lost 3 bases and 7 bases respectively, with 22 bases between them. The CDR3 has 17 amino acids. Germline V lookup: CDR1 MNHNS, CDR2 SASEGT. CDR3 sequence: CASSDPLLAPNRNEQFF. For the CDR3, the DNA is TGTGCCAGCAGTGACCCTTTACTAGCCCCAAATCGGAATGAGCAGTTCTTC.

As DNA, the CDR3 is TGCGCCAGCAGGGAAGGGGGCGGGAGCAATCAGCCCCAGCATTTT. It is translated as CASREGGGSNQPQHF. The chain combines TRBV5-1 with TRBJ1-5; 7 bases line up with TRBD1. This CDR3 contains 15 residues. V lost 5 bases and J lost 1; bases outside the gene matches: 6. Germline values: CDR1 SGHRS, CDR2 YFSETQ.

This chain connects TRBV29-1 to TRBJ1-2; TRBD1 agrees at 9 bases. V shed 4 bases, J shed 8 bases, and the junction held 11 bases outside the gene matches. From germline, CDR1 is SQVTM and CDR2 ANQGSEA. There are 14 residues in the CDR3. CDR3 protein: CSVGVMGQGGGYTF. The CDR3, as DNA: TGCAGCGTTGGGGTGATGGGACAGGGAGGCGGCTACACCTTC. Full variable domain (rest looked up from reference TRBV29-1 and TRBJ1-2): SAVISQKPSRDICQRGTSLTIQCQVDSQVTMMFWYRQQPGQSLTLIATANQGSEATYESGFVIDKFPISRPNLTFSTLTVSNMSPEDSSIYLCSVGVMGQGGGYTFGSGTRLTVV.

The chain links TRBV30 to TRBJ1-1; D is unclear. Germline loops: CDR1 GTSNPN, CDR2 SVGIG (reference sequence). With 1 base removed from V and 1 base from J, the gap between germline ends came to 16 bases. This CDR3 has 16 residues. CDR3 in DNA: TGTGCCTGGAGTGCCGGGTCCCCGGAGAGGAACACTGAAGCTTTCTTT. Translating gives CAWSAGSPERNTEAFF.

The chain has TRBV18 and TRBJ1-5; 9 positions agree with TRBD1. Trimming at V came to 3 bases and at J to 4 bases, leaving 7 bases not matched to a gene. The CDR3 sequence is 16 residues long. The germline V gene has CDR1 KGHSH and CDR2 LQKENI. Written as DNA, the CDR3 is TGTGCCAGCTCACCGCCCCCGGGGACAGGGAATCAGCCCCAGCATTTT. The encoded protein is CASSPPPGTGNQPQHF.

CDR3 bases: TGTGCCAGCTCACCCGCACGGGAGACCCAGTACTTC. Translating it yields CASSPARETQYF. The chain couples TRBV18 to TRBJ2-5; D unresolved. The V gene's germline CDR1 is KGHSH and CDR2 LQKENI. The germline V and J ends were trimmed by 3 bases and 5 bases, with 7 bases remaining between them. The CDR3 extends over 12 amino acids.

This rearrangement joins TRBV7-6 to TRBJ2-2; D perhaps matches TRBD1 (5 bases). Deletions cut 2 bases from V and 7 bases from J, with 14 bases between. Germline lookup yields CDR1 SGHVS and CDR2 FNYEAQ. The CDR3 is made up of 15 amino acids. The CDR3 sequence is CASSLRAGMVGELFF. Written as DNA, the CDR3 is TGTGCCAGCAGCTTAAGGGCAGGGATGGTCGGGGAGCTGTTTTTT.

This chain joins TRBV11-2 and TRBJ2-7; D remains ambiguous. Germline V gene lookup returns CDR1 SGHAT and CDR2 FQNNGV. V was shortened by 5 bases and J by 3 bases, with 8 bases between the two germline ends. This CDR3 has 12 residues. CDR3 bases: TGTGCCAGCAGCCGAACAGACTACGAGCAGTACTTC. This codes for CASSRTDYEQYF. The full variable domain, rest sourced from reference TRBV11-2 and TRBJ2-7, is EAGVAQSPRYKIIEKRQSVAFWCNPISGHATLYWYQQILGQGPKLLIQFQNNGVVDDSQLPKDRFSAERLKGVDSTLKIQPAKLEDSAVYLCASSRTDYEQYFGPGTRLTVT.

The CDR3 coding sequence is TGTGCCAGCTCACCACCGGTCGGGAGCTACAATGAGCAGTTCTTC. This codes for CASSPPVGSYNEQFF. This chain uses TRBV18 with TRBJ2-1, with D tentatively TRBD2 (6 bases). V was pared by 0 bases and J by 3 bases, with 9 bases between. In germline, CDR1 is KGHSH, CDR2 LQKENI. The CDR3 covers 15 residues.

The chain links TRBV18 to TRBJ2-3; 14 positions agree with TRBD2. Germline V gives CDR1 KGHSH, CDR2 LQKENI. The CDR3 is 18 residues long. The junction had 8 bases not matched to a gene; V was cut back by 3 bases and J by 3 bases. CDR3 in amino acids: CASSPPGLAGGWTDTQYF. The CDR3 DNA is TGTGCCAGCTCACCTCCCGGACTAGCGGGAGGTTGGACAGATACGCAGTATTTT.

The V gene is TRBV9, the J gene TRBJ2-5; 8 nucleotides align to TRBD2. With V trimmed by 4 bases and J by 5 bases, 22 bases remained unmatched. Germline V gene data show CDR1 as SGDLS and CDR2 as YYNGEE. The CDR3 is 19 residues long. CDR3 region: CASSPHAGGQAGVVETQYF. DNA for the CDR3: TGTGCCAGCAGCCCCCACGCCGGGGGGCAAGCGGGAGTGGTGGAGACCCAGTACTTC.

The gene calls are TRBV4-1 and TRBJ1-1, with 8 nucleotides matching TRBD1. The CDR3 has 16 amino acids. Trimming cost V 2 bases and J 4 bases; bases outside gene matches: 9. Looked up from germline, CDR1 is MGHRA and CDR2 is YSYEKL. In DNA form, the CDR3 reads TGCGCCAGCAGCCAATCTTGGCAGGGGGCGACCACTGAAGCTTTCTTT. It is translated as CASSQSWQGATTEAFF.

The chain joins TRBV28 to TRBJ2-4; possible D gene TRBD1, 5 bases. The CDR3 runs 15 residues. Trimming stripped 5 bases from V and 0 bases from J, with 11 bases between. Germline V CDR1 and CDR2: MDHEN, SYDVKM. As DNA, the CDR3 is TGTGCCAGCAGTCAGGGTACCCTAGCCAAAAACATTCAGTACTTC. Translated, it gives CASSQGTLAKNIQYF.

J is TRBJ2-7 and V is TRBV5-1, with unresolved D. The germline V and J ends were trimmed by 2 bases and 2 bases, with 14 bases remaining between them. The CDR3 has 15 residues. Germline CDR1 is SGHRS and CDR2 is YFSETQ. CDR3 residues: CASSLSPGTTYEQYF. The CDR3 DNA reads TGCGCCAGCAGCTTATCTCCAGGAACTACCTACGAGCAGTACTTC.

This rearrangement joins TRBV5-4 to TRBJ1-2, with D unresolved. This CDR3 comprises 15 residues. Trimming removed 4 bases from V and 3 bases from J, with 16 bases in between. Germline lookup yields CDR1 SGHNT and CDR2 YYREEE (reference sequence). The CDR3 nucleotides are TGTGCCAGCAGCCAAGACCCCGGAGTGGACTATGGCTACACCTTC. This sequence encodes CASSQDPGVDYGYTF.

This clone has a handful of counts. V gene TRBV2 combines with J gene TRBJ2-5, with 9 bases matching TRBD2. Germline CDR1 SNHLY, CDR2 FYNNEI. V shed 6 bases and J 2 bases; nucleotides not matched to a gene: 4. The CDR3 has 14 residues. The CDR3 DNA is TGTGCCAGCAGGGGTAGCGGGGGACAAGAGACCCAGTACTTC. Encoded protein: CASRGSGGQETQYF.

The V and J genes are TRBV15 and TRBJ2-3; TRBD2 matches 9 bases. The CDR3 covers 14 residues. V lost 3 bases and J lost 3; bases outside the gene matches: 1. The germline CDR1 and CDR2 sequences are LNHNV and YYDKDF (reference sequence). CDR3 coding DNA: TGTGCCACCAGCAGGCGGGGGGGAACAGATACGCAGTATTTT. This encodes CATSRRGGTDTQYF.

The chain uses TRBV28 and TRBJ1-1; no reliable D call. The CDR3 consists of 17 residues. Looked up from germline, CDR1 is MDHEN and CDR2 is SYDVKM. V dropped 7 bases and J dropped 2 bases, with 23 bases sitting between them. The CDR3 sequence is CASIHLSPWKANTEAFF. In nucleotides, the CDR3 is TGTGCCAGCATCCACCTCTCTCCCTGGAAGGCTAACACTGAAGCTTTCTTT.

The J gene is TRBJ1-2, the V gene TRBV28; D gene unclear. The CDR3 runs 13 residues. Germline V gene data show CDR1 as MDHEN and CDR2 as SYDVKM. Trimming cost V 3 bases and J 3 bases, with 8 bases left between them. CDR3 loop: CASSLDPYYGYTF. The CDR3 region has the DNA TGTGCCAGCAGTTTGGACCCCTACTATGGCTACACCTTC.

This sequence joins TRBV5-1 and TRBJ2-1; 8 bases align to TRBD2. The CDR3 is 13 residues long. The V gene's germline CDR1 is SGHRS and CDR2 YFSETQ. V trimming: 4 bases; J trimming: 8 bases; junction bases outside the gene matches: 5. CDR3 loop: CASSRGGADEQFF. The CDR3 DNA reads TGCGCCAGCAGCCGGGGGGGCGCGGATGAGCAGTTCTTC.

The chain has TRBV27 and TRBJ2-5; either TRBD1 or TRBD2 may fit D (6 bases each). Germline V gene data show CDR1 as MNHEY and CDR2 as SMNVEV (reference sequence). The CDR3 is 17 amino acids. Trimming cost V 4 bases and J 3 bases, with 21 bases left between them. The CDR3: CASSSIGGSAAEETQYF. Written as DNA, the CDR3 is TGTGCCAGCAGTTCTATAGGGGGGTCTGCGGCCGAAGAGACCCAGTACTTC.

V and J are TRBV7-9 and TRBJ2-1; 9 bases fit TRBD2. The V gene end was trimmed by 0 bases and the J gene end by 7 bases; junction bases not matched to a gene: 7. Per the germline V gene, CDR1 is SEHNR and CDR2 is FQNEAQ (reference sequence). The CDR3 has 16 residues. In DNA form, the CDR3 reads TGTGCCAGCAGCTTAGCGAACAGCGGGGGGTTGAATGAGCAGTTCTTC. Translating gives CASSLANSGGLNEQFF. The full variable domain, its missing parts supplied by reference TRBV7-9 and TRBJ2-1, is DTGVSQNPRHKITKRGQNVTFRCDPISEHNRLYWYRQTLGQGPEFLTYFQNEAQLEKSRLLSDRFSAERPKGSFSTLEIQRTEQGDSAMYLCASSLANSGGLNEQFFGPGTRLTVL.